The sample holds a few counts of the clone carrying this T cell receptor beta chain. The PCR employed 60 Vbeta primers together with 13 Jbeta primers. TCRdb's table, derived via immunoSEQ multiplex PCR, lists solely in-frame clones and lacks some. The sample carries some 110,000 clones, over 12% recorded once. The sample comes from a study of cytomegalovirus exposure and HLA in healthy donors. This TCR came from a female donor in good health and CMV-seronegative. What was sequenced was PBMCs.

CDR3 region: CASSHPRGSGDYNEQFF. DNA for the CDR3: TGCGCCAGCAGCCACCCCCGGGGTAGCGGAGACTACAATGAGCAGTTCTTC. The chain is built from TRBV4-1 and TRBJ2-1, with a possible D match to TRBD2 (6 bases). The germline gives CDR1 MGHRA, CDR2 YSYEKL. The CDR3 length is 17 residues. V lost 3 bases, J lost 3 bases, and 18 bases lay in between.